This is a list of T cell receptor beta chains from one sample in a study of blood T cell repertoires in COVID-19. Assay: immunoSEQ multiplex PCR; the TCRdb copy retains only in-frame clones and omits some. The sample lists around 470,000 clones, roughly 89% occurring once. Sequenced: peripheral blood. The source of these receptors is a man between 18 and 35 years old with COVID-19, enrolled during active disease. Each CDR3 is given with its conserved first and last residue. The D gene is left open where the match is weak. Clone sizes are given selectively: once, few, many, or a class where the clone is expanded.

DNA	CDR3	V	D	size	J
TGTGCCAGCAGCTTGGCCCTGGGGGGGAAGGCCGAGCAGTACTTC	CASSLALGGKAEQYF	TRBV5-4	TRBD2	.	TRBJ2-7
TGTGCCAGCAGTTTAGCCGGGACATTCTCCTACGAGCAGTACTTC	CASSLAGTFSYEQYF	TRBV27	.	.	TRBJ2-7
TGTGCCAGGCAGGAGACAGGGGGCAGCTACACCTTC	CARQETGGSYTF	TRBV10-3	TRBD1	.	TRBJ1-2
TGTGCCAGCAATGGGGGAGGGCCCCGTGAGCAGTTCTTC	CASNGGGPREQFF	TRBV12-3/TRBV12-4	TRBD2	once	TRBJ2-1
TGCGCCAGCAGCCAACCCCTAGCGGGGGGCACAGATACGCAGTATTTT	CASSQPLAGGTDTQYF	TRBV4-1	TRBD2	.	TRBJ2-3
TGTGCCAGCAGCTGGACAGCAGCCTCCTATAATTCACCCCTCCACTTT	CASSWTAASYNSPLHF	TRBV11-2	.	.	TRBJ1-6
TGTGCCAGCAGCGCCGGGACAAGAACTGAAGCTTTCTTT	CASSAGTRTEAFF	TRBV14	.	.	TRBJ1-1
TGTGCCAGCAGCTTGGGTCAGGAAGCTTTCTTT	CASSLGQEAFF	TRBV5-4	.	.	TRBJ1-1
TGTGCCAGCAGCTTAGGGGCCAGCTTGGACACCGGGGAGCTGTTTTTT	CASSLGASLDTGELFF	TRBV7-6	.	few	TRBJ2-2
TGCAGCGTTGGGGTTAGCGGGGGGGCAGGTGAGCAGTTCTTC	CSVGVSGGAGEQFF	TRBV29-1	TRBD2	.	TRBJ2-1
TGTGCCAGTAGCAAGGACAGCTACTATGGCTACACCTTC	CASSKDSYYGYTF	TRBV19	.	.	TRBJ1-2
TGTGCCAGCAGCTTGGGACTAGGAACGAACACCGGGGAGCTGTTTTTT	CASSLGLGTNTGELFF	TRBV5-6	.	.	TRBJ2-2
TGTGCCAGCAGCGAGGGAGGAGGGCAGGGAGGTGGCTACACCTTC	CASSEGGGQGGGYTF	TRBV6-4	.	.	TRBJ1-2
TGTGCCATCAGTGTTAGCGGGGATAGCTCCTACAATGAGCAGTTCTTC	CAISVSGDSSYNEQFF	TRBV10-3	TRBD2	.	TRBJ2-1
TGTGCCAGCTCTACGAGGGTTCATGGCTACACCTTC	CASSTRVHGYTF	TRBV3-1/TRBV3-2	.	.	TRBJ1-2
TGTGCCATCAGTGAGGGAGGGAGCCAAGAGACCCAGTACTTC	CAISEGGSQETQYF	TRBV10-3	.	.	TRBJ2-5
TGTGCCAGTAGTTCTCGGGATAGCAATCAGCCCCAGCATTTT	CASSSRDSNQPQHF	TRBV19	.	.	TRBJ1-5
TGTGCCAGCAGCCGCGACAGGGGTAACACCGGGGAGCTGTTTTTT	CASSRDRGNTGELFF	TRBV6-5	TRBD1	.	TRBJ2-2
TGTGCCAGCAGCTTAATTTTGTCCTCTTCCGGAAACACCATATATTTT	CASSLILSSSGNTIYF	TRBV7-2	.	.	TRBJ1-3
TGTGCCAGTAGCAGGGGGACCGGGGAGCTGTTTTTT	CASSRGTGELFF	TRBV19	TRBD1	.	TRBJ2-2
TGTGCCACCAGCAGAGATTCGGGATCTGGAAACACCATATATTTT	CATSRDSGSGNTIYF	TRBV15	.	.	TRBJ1-3
TGTGCCAGCAGAGGGACAGCCACAAACTATGGCTACACCTTC	CASRGTATNYGYTF	TRBV27	TRBD1	.	TRBJ1-2
TGTGCCAGCAGCCCCGAGCGGAAATCACCCCTCCACTTT	CASSPERKSPLHF	TRBV7-8	.	.	TRBJ1-6
TGTGCCAGCAGCCAAGACTACCCCGGTTACGAGCAGTACTTC	CASSQDYPGYEQYF	TRBV3-1/TRBV3-2	.	.	TRBJ2-7
TGTGCCAGCAGGGGACAGGGTTTTGCACCCCTCCACTTT	CASRGQGFAPLHF	TRBV25-1	TRBD1	.	TRBJ1-6
TGTGCCAGCAGCCGGGGGACTAGCGGGAGGGCGGATACGCAGTATTTT	CASSRGTSGRADTQYF	TRBV7-6	TRBD2	.	TRBJ2-3
TGTGCCACCAGCAGCGGGCAGGGTCTTACAGATACGCAGTATTTT	CATSSGQGLTDTQYF	TRBV15	.	.	TRBJ2-3
TGTGCCAGCCTACGATTGAGCACAGATACGCAGTATTTT	CASLRLSTDTQYF	TRBV4-2	.	.	TRBJ2-3
TGCGCCAGCAGATTCCCCCTGGAGGAGATTGAAAAACTGTTTTTT	CASRFPLEEIEKLFF	TRBV5-1	.	.	TRBJ1-4
TGTGCCAGCAGTCAACAGGGTAGTGGAAACACCATATATTTT	CASSQQGSGNTIYF	TRBV6-2/TRBV6-3	.	once	TRBJ1-3